These T cell receptor beta chains were read from a single sample in a study of T cell responses to AZD1222 COVID-19 vaccine. The assay was immunoSEQ multiplex PCR, and TCRdb's table has in-frame clones only and misses some. The sample has about 120,000 clones; about 90% are singletons. The material was peripheral blood, obtained on day 0 of AZD1222 vaccination. These receptors were collected from an adult in good health. Both conserved end residues are part of each CDR3. The D gene is left open where the match is weak. Size values are once, few and many counts, or a class for expanded clones, and some rows have none.

d_call	j_call	v_call	clone_size	cdr3_aa	cdr3_nt
.	TRBJ2-7	TRBV30	.	CAWSVRQGGEQYF	TGTGCCTGGAGTGTACGCCAAGGGGGGGAGCAGTACTTC
.	TRBJ2-7	TRBV6-5	few	CASRPGGGSYEQYF	TGTGCCAGCAGACCAGGGGGAGGCTCCTACGAGCAGTACTTC
.	TRBJ2-5	TRBV7-9	.	CATSEARETQYF	TGTGCCACCTCGGAGGCGCGGGAGACCCAGTACTTC
.	TRBJ1-4	TRBV2	.	CASSFYSRNEKLFF	TGTGCCAGCAGTTTTTACAGCAGGAATGAAAAACTGTTTTTT
TRBD1	TRBJ1-2	TRBV5-6	.	CASSPGDSLIDGYTF	TGTGCCAGCAGCCCGGGGGACAGCTTAATAGACGGCTACACCTTC
.	TRBJ1-4	TRBV7-8	.	CASSYLGTGNEKLFF	TGTGCCAGCAGCTACCTCGGGACGGGGAATGAAAAACTGTTTTTT
.	TRBJ1-6	TRBV28	.	CASTQVPYNSPLHF	TGTGCCAGCACCCAGGTTCCTTATAATTCACCCCTCCACTTT
TRBD2	TRBJ2-2	TRBV9	.	CASSPGRGLAGAGVGELFF	TGTGCCAGCAGCCCCGGCAGGGGACTAGCGGGAGCAGGGGTCGGGGAGCTGTTTTTT
.	TRBJ1-2	TRBV4-2	.	CASSQDRGGYGYTF	TGTGCCAGCAGCCAAGATCGGGGCGGCTATGGCTACACCTTC
TRBD2	TRBJ2-3	TRBV28	.	CASSLFFWTSGKTDTQYF	TGTGCCAGCAGTTTATTTTTCTGGACTAGCGGGAAGACAGATACGCAGTATTTT
TRBD1	TRBJ1-2	TRBV19	.	CASSIDRRTGLSYGYTF	TGTGCCAGTAGTATAGATCGAAGGACAGGGCTTAGCTATGGCTACACCTTC
.	TRBJ2-7	TRBV28	once	CASSQGTRTYEQYF	TGTGCCAGCAGTCAAGGGACAAGGACCTACGAGCAGTACTTC
.	TRBJ1-1	TRBV29-1	.	CSLKGAWDTEAFF	TGCAGCCTGAAAGGGGCATGGGACACTGAAGCTTTCTTT